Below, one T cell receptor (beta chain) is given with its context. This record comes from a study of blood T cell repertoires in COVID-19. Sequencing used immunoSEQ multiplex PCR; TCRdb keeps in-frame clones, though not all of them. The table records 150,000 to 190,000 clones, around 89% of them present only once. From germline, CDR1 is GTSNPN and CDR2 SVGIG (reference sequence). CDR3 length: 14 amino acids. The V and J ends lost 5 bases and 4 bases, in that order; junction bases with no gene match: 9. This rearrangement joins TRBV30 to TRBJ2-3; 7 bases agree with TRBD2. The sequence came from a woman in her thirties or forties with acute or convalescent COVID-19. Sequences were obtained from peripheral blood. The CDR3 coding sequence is TGTGCCTGGGAAGTAGGACTAGGAGCAGATACGCAGTATTTT. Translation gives CAWEVGLGADTQYF.